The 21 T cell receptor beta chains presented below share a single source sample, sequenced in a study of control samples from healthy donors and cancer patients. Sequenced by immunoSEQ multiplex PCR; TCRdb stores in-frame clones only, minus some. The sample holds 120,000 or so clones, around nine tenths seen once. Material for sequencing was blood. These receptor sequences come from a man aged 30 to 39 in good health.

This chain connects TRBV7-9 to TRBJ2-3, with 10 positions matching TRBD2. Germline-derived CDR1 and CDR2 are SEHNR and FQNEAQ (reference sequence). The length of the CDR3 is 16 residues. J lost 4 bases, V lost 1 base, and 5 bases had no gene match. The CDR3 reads CASSLVSGGWSDTQYF. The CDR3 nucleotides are TGTGCCAGCAGCTTAGTTAGCGGGGGGTGGTCAGATACGCAGTATTTT.

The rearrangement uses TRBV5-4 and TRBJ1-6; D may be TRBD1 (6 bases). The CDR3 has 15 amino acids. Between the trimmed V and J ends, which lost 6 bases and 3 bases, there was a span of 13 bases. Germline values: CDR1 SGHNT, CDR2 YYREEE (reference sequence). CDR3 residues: CASTSGDNYNSPLHF. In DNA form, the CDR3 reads TGTGCCAGCACCTCCGGGGACAACTATAATTCACCCCTCCACTTT.

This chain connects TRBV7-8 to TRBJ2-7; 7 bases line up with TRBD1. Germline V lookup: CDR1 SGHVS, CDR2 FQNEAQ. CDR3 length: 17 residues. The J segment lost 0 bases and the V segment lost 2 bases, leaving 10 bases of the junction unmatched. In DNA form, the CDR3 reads TGTGCCAGCAGCTTATCAATGGTCGGGACAGTCTCCTACGAGCAGTACTTC. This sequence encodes CASSLSMVGTVSYEQYF.

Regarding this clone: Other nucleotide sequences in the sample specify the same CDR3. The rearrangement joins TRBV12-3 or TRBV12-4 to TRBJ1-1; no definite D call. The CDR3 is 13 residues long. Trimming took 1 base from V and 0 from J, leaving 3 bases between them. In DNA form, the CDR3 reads TGTGCCAGCAGTTTAGGGGTGAACACTGAAGCTTTCTTT. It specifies CASSLGVNTEAFF.

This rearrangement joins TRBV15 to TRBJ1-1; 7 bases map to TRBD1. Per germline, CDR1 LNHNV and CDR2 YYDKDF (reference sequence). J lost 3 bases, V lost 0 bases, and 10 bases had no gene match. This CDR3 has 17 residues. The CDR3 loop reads CATSRDFGQVEHTEAFF. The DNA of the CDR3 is TGTGCCACCAGCAGAGACTTCGGACAGGTCGAGCACACTGAAGCTTTCTTT.

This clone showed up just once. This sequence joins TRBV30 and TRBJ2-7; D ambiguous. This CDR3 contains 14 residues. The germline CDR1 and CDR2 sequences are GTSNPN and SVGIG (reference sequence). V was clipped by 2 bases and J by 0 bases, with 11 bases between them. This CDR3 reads CAWSSQTSSYEQYV. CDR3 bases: TGTGCCTGGAGTAGCCAGACCAGCTCCTACGAGCAGTACGTC.

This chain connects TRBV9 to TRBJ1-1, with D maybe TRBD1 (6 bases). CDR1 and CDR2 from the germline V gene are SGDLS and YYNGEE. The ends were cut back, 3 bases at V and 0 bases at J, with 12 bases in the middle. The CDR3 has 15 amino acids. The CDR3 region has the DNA TGTGCCAGCAGCGCTCGACAGGACATGAACACTGAAGCTTTCTTT. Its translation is CASSARQDMNTEAFF. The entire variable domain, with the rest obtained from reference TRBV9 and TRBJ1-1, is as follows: DSGVTQTPKHLITATGQRVTLRCSPRSGDLSVYWYQQSLDQGLQFLIQYYNGEERAKGNILERFSAQQFPDLHSELNLSSLELGDSALYFCASSARQDMNTEAFFGQGTRLTVV.

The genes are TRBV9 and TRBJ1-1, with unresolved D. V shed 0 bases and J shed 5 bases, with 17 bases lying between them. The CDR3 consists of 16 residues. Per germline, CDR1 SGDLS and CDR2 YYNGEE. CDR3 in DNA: TGTGCCAGCAGCGTAGGAGCGGCCGCCTCGGGGACTGAAGCTTTCTTT. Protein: CASSVGAAASGTEAFF.

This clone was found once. CDR3 region: CASSPRGGYNQPQHF. The CDR3 DNA reads TGTGCCAGCAGCCCGCGGGGGGGATACAATCAGCCCCAGCATTTT. The chain is built from TRBV7-2 and TRBJ1-5; D perhaps matches TRBD1 (5 bases). This CDR3 is 15 amino acids long. Germline CDR1 and CDR2: SGHTA and FQGNSA. The V and J ends lost 5 bases and 3 bases respectively, with 14 bases between them.

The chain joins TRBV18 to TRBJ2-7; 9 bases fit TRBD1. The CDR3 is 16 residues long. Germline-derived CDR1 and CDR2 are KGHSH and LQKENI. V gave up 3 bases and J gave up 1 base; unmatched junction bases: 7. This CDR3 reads CASSPVGTGISYEQYF. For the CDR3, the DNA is TGTGCCAGCTCACCCGTAGGGACAGGGATTTCCTACGAGCAGTACTTC.

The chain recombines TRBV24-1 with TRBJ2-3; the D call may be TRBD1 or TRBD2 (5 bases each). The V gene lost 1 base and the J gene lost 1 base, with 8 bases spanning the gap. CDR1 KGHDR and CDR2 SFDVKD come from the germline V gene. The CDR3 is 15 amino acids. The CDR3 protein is CATSDFRDRTDTQYF. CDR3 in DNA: TGTGCCACCAGTGATTTTAGGGACCGCACAGATACGCAGTATTTT.

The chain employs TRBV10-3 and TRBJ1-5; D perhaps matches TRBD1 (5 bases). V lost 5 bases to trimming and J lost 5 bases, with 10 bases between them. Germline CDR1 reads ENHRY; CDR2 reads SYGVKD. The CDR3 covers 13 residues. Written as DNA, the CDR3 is TGTGCCATCAGTAGGGACGGGGATCAGCCCCAGCATTTT. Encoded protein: CAISRDGDQPQHF.

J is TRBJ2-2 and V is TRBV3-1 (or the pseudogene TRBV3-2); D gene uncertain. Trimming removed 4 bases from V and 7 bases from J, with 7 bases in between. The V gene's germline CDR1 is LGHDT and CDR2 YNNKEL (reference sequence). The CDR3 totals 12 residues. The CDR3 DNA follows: TGTGCCAGCAGCCGTTTCGGCGGGGAGCTGTTTTTT. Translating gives CASSRFGGELFF.

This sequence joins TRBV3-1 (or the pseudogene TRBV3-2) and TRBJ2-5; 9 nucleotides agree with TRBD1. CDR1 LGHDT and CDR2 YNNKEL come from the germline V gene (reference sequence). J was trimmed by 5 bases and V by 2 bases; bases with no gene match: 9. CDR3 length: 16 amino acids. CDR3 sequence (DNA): TGTGCCAGCAGCCAAAGGACAGGGGCAACAGGGGAGACCCAGTACTTC. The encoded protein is CASSQRTGATGETQYF.

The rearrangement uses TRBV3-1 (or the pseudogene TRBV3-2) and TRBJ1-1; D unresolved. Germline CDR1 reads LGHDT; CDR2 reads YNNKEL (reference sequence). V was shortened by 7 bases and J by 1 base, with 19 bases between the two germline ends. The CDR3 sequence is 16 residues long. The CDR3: CASTPRRSGPNTEAFF. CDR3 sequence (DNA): TGTGCCAGCACCCCAAGGCGTAGCGGGCCGAACACTGAAGCTTTCTTT.

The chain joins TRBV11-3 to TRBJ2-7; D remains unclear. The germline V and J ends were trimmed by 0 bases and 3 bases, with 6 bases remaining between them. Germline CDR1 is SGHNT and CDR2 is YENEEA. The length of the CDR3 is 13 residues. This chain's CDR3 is CASSLDPNYEQYF. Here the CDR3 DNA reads TGTGCCAGCAGCTTAGATCCCAACTACGAGCAGTACTTC.

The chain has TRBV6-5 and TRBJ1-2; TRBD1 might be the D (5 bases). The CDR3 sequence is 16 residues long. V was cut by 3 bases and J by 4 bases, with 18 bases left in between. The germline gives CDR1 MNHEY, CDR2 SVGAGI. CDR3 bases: TGTGCCAGCAGTTATGGGACCGACATTGACGCCTATGGCTACACCTTC. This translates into CASSYGTDIDAYGYTF.

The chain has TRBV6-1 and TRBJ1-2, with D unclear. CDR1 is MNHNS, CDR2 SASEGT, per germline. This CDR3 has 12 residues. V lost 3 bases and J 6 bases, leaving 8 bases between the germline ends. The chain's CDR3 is CASSDQKHGYTF. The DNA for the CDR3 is TGTGCCAGCAGTGATCAAAAACATGGCTACACCTTC.

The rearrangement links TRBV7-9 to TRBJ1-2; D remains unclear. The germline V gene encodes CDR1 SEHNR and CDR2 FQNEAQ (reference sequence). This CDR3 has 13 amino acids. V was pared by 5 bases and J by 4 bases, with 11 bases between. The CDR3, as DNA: TGTGCCAGCAGCGTACAGATCCGCTATGGCTACACCTTC. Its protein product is CASSVQIRYGYTF.

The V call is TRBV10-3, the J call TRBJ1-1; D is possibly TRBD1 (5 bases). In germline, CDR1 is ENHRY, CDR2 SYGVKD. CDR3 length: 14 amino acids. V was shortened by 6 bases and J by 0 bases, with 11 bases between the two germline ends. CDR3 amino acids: CAIRVGGVNTEAFF. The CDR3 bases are TGTGCCATCAGGGTGGGGGGAGTGAACACTGAAGCTTTCTTT.

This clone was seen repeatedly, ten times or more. CDR3 sequence: CASSPRTWSGYTF. As DNA, the CDR3 is TGTGCCAGCAGCCCTAGGACGTGGTCTGGCTACACCTTC. The rearrangement joins TRBV3-1 (or the pseudogene TRBV3-2) to TRBJ1-2; D remains unclear. Germline loops: CDR1 LGHDT, CDR2 YNNKEL (reference sequence). This CDR3 is built from 13 residues. The germline V and J ends were trimmed by 4 bases and 7 bases, with 13 bases remaining between them.